This record looks at one T cell receptor (beta chain) sequence and its context. There are a few counts of this clonotype. Its target antigen remains unknown. No much larger clone exists at a distance of one base, and base qualities are not known. Stable Graves' hyperthyroidism was defined as the absence of progression to ophthalmopathy over 18 months of follow-up. The hyperthyroidism patients were between 18 and 65 years old and newly diagnosed, with a disease duration of less than 2 months. Exclusion was applied to patients with uncontrolled infections, other autoimmune diseases, pregnancy or lactation. Diagnoses were based on clinical symptoms, serum thyroxine and TRAb, thyroid ultrasound and orbital computed tomography. PBMCs were separated from roughly 10 ml of fresh peripheral blood using Ficoll-Paque density gradient centrifugation. Trizol reagent was used to extract total RNA, and RNA quality was then checked on an Agilent 2100 Bioanalyzer.

CDR1 DFQATT and CDR2 SNEGSKA were looked up in the germline V gene (reference sequence). CDR3 length: 14 amino acids, cysteine to phenylalanine. Just the 42-base CDR3 DNA is kept, in frame starting at base 1. Trimming removed 7 bases from V and 7 bases from J, leaving 23 bases between the germline ends. Amplification of TCR beta CDR3 regions was carried out from RNA transcripts. The TCR CDR3 was subjected to a first round of RT-PCR using the HTBI primer set and the Qiagen OneStep RT-PCR kit. The libraries were constructed in a second round of multiplex PCR and then size-selected and purified. Paired-end sequencing of the libraries was performed with 100 bp reads on an Illumina HiSeq2000. The published analysis was carried out like this. SOAPnuke was used to process the raw data, throwing out any read that contained adapters or uncalled bases, had a mean Phred below 15, or lacked an exact constant-primer or identifier match. COPE v1.2.5 was used to merge high-quality paired reads, and clonotypes were defined as unique nucleotide sequences. MiTCR v1.1 was used to align clonotypes to the IMGT TRBV, TRBD and TRBJ reference segments. Analysis was restricted to V-J combinations with a frequency above 0.0001, which covered 99.2% of repertoires. A TCS score was defined as the ratio of F50 (clonal expansion) to E x V (chaos), with BLOSUM62-based TCRdist applied between CDR3 peptides within each V-J. Welch's t-statistics and random forest reduced 450 to 600 V-J features to 10 to 15, which were used in a naive Bayes classifier (R e1071). TCRdb reran the public reads through fastp at Q25 and MiXCR, keeping productive beta chains. Identical CDR3 protein sequences are pooled into one entry, listed with their most common genes and DNA. TCRdb, not the authors, supplied the V and J calls. The sample table lists 200,000 to 250,000 distinct CDR3 sequences, about a sixth of them with a count of one. Approximately 50% of the sample goes to the ten largest clones.

This entry comes from a study of T cells in Graves' hyperthyroidism and ophthalmopathy (dated by TCRdb to the late 2010s). A note on the overall study: Peripheral blood samples were taken at initial diagnosis, before any treatment was given. Prospective prediction of ophthalmopathy was tested in an independent validation cohort of some 20 hyperthyroidism patients and approximately 17 patients who later progressed to ophthalmopathy. The paper reports TCR Vbeta CDR3 sequencing of 140 or so peripheral blood samples: 43 ophthalmopathy, roughly 74 hyperthyroidism and approximately 17 progressor patients. The study also compared thyroid tissue and blood T-cell repertoires from a handful of Graves' hyperthyroidism patients. To identify TCR V-J signatures that set the groups apart, the researchers used a discovery cohort of 100 patients, made up of roughly 45 with Graves' ophthalmopathy and 57 with stable Graves' hyperthyroidism. Following sampling, methimazole starting at 30 mg daily was given to hyperthyroidism patients, and high-dose intravenous methylprednisolone was given to ophthalmopathy patients. The 90 to 100 discovery patients were randomly divided into training and test sets at a 7:3 ratio. Broad study findings and their caveats: Sample size was not statistically predetermined, and blinding of investigators to group allocation was not performed. Blood samples also contained most of the expanded thyroid clonotypes (frequency above 0.001), which suggests that blood repertoires may reflect thyroid immune responses. In validation, the model predicted progression to ophthalmopathy a median of about 6 months before onset, with roughly 70% sensitivity and about 75% specificity. In cross-validation, a model built on a 13 V-J signature told ophthalmopathy apart from stable hyperthyroidism with just under 90% sensitivity and about 81% specificity, and in testing the same model reached 80%/75%.

The specimen sequenced was blood. The rearranged chain carries TRBV20-1 and TRBJ2-7, with the D assignment possibly TRBD1 or TRBD2, given 6 matching bases for each. The receptor comes from a man aged 45-65 years with Graves' hyperthyroidism. DNA sequence: TGCAGTGGAAGTCGCGGGACACTAGTTTCGGAGCAGTACTTC. Its protein reads: CSGSRGTLVSEQYF.